The clone carrying this T cell receptor beta chain showed up just a few times. Antigen: not known. These data originate in a study of early T cells in non-severe SARS-CoV-2 infection. Turning to the study itself: Sequencing used unsorted whole-blood bulk RNA, so chains lack pairing.

Study-level points and caveats: Comparison of clonotypes with VDJdb favored anti-spike CD8 responses while missing private and CD4 specificities.

This CDR3 region has 15 residues. V lost 2 bases to trimming and J lost 0 bases, with 8 bases between them. The TCR library protocol was used to attach unique molecular identifiers. These identifiers were attached to individual cDNA molecules. TCRdb re-analysed the 5' RACE reads in MiXCR, keeping a single row per CDR3 protein. Of 35,000 to 45,000 distinct CDR3 sequences detected, approximately 6.2% appear once; the ten largest clones hold around 7.7%. The chain joins TRBV12-3 or TRBV12-4 to TRBJ1-3; a possible D gene is TRBD1 (5 bases). The sequence was collected from an adult who was a healthcare worker with PCR-confirmed SARS-CoV-2 infection or an uninfected control (not recorded which). The source was whole blood, collected at baseline. The CDR3 sequence is CASSLPGLSGNTIYF. The DNA of the CDR3 is TGTGCCAGCAGTTTACCGGGACTCTCTGGAAACACCATATATTTT.